The 23 T cell receptor beta chains given below trace back to one sample, sequenced in a study of T cell repertoires in cytomegalovirus infection. What these receptors recognize is not known. From the reads, TCRdb called clonotypes with MiXCR, one entry per CDR3 protein. The table includes 450,000 to 600,000 distinct CDR3 sequences, 30% to 40% detected once. This material consisted of cultured PBMCs, taken from culture after CMV antigen stimulation. The receptors were sampled from a human donor in good health (CMV status not recorded). Some clones in this sample may be carry-over from other donors' samples.

The V call is TRBV11-2, the J call TRBJ2-5; D may be TRBD1 (6 bases). Deletions cut 3 bases from V and 1 base from J, with 15 bases between. In germline, CDR1 is SGHAT, CDR2 FQNNGV. The length of the CDR3 is 16 residues. CDR3 bases: TGTGCCAGCAGCTTTAGAGGGGGAGAGCCCCAAGAGACCCAGTACTTC. Protein sequence: CASSFRGGEPQETQYF.

This chain links TRBV29-1 with TRBJ2-1, with 10 bases that match TRBD2. The V segment lost 3 bases and the J segment 0 bases; nucleotides outside the gene matches: 5. CDR1 and CDR2 (germline): SQVTM, ANQGSEA. The CDR3 covers 16 residues. CDR3 region: CSVEGLALSSYNEQFF. The CDR3 DNA reads TGCAGCGTTGAGGGACTAGCGCTGAGCTCCTACAATGAGCAGTTCTTC.

The chain joins TRBV19 to TRBJ2-3; D is uncertain. The CDR3 runs to 13 residues. With 8 bases removed from V and 0 bases from J, the gap between germline ends came to 9 bases. Germline V gives CDR1 LNHDA, CDR2 SQIVND (reference sequence). DNA for the CDR3: TGTGCCAGTCGGTTTGGTAGCACAGATACGCAGTATTTT. The encoded protein is CASRFGSTDTQYF.

The chain carries TRBV7-9 and TRBJ2-1, with D perhaps matching TRBD1 (5 bases). Germline CDR1 and CDR2: SEHNR and FQNEAQ (reference sequence). V lost 4 bases and J lost 8, with 12 bases in between. There are 13 residues in the CDR3. The CDR3 loop reads CASSSMTVDEQFF. The CDR3, as DNA: TGTGCCAGCAGCTCGATGACAGTTGATGAGCAGTTCTTC.

This rearrangement joins TRBV9 to TRBJ1-1; no definite D call. This CDR3 contains 18 residues. V was trimmed by 0 bases and J by 3 bases, leaving 21 bases between them. The V gene's germline CDR1 is SGDLS and CDR2 YYNGEE. DNA for the CDR3: TGTGCCAGCAGCGTAGATGCCGGTTCGGGCCACCGGGACACTGAAGCTTTCTTT. Translation: CASSVDAGSGHRDTEAFF.

Regarding this clonotype: At one boundary the junction diverges from the germline segment, which might be a read error. The chain is built from TRBV11-3 and TRBJ1-1, with TRBD1 identical over 7 bases. The CDR3 runs to 17 residues. CDR1 SGHNT and CDR2 YENEEA come from the germline V gene. The CDR3 spells CASSLDIGTGANAEAFF. CDR3 coding DNA: TGTGCCAGCAGCTTAGATATAGGAACAGGGGCGAACGCTGAAGCTTTCTTT.

The V and J genes are TRBV20-1 and TRBJ2-5; D call uncertain. This CDR3 has 13 residues. The germline V gene encodes CDR1 DFQATT and CDR2 SNEGSKA (reference sequence). V lost 4 bases, J lost 2 bases, and 11 bases lay in between. This chain's CDR3 is CSAIGQLQETQYF. Written as DNA, the CDR3 is TGCAGTGCTATTGGCCAGTTACAAGAGACCCAGTACTTC.

In this sample, this clonotype turned up a few times. The chain employs TRBV19 and TRBJ1-4, with a weak D call TRBD1 (5 bases). Germline V gene sequence: CDR1 LNHDA, CDR2 SQIVND (reference sequence). The CDR3 extends over 17 amino acids. The germline V and J ends were trimmed by 9 bases and 2 bases, with 22 bases remaining between them. CDR3 in DNA: TGTGCCAGCAGCACCAGCGGGGCTCGCCTGACTAATGAAAAACTGTTTTTT. Amino acids: CASSTSGARLTNEKLFF.

This clonotype was seen a handful of times. The chain couples TRBV19 to TRBJ2-2, with D perhaps matching TRBD1 (6 bases). Germline V gives CDR1 LNHDA, CDR2 SQIVND (reference sequence). V was pared by 5 bases and J by 4 bases, with 17 bases between. The CDR3 extends over 16 amino acids. The CDR3 region is CASSPLRGWVTGELFF. The CDR3 DNA sequence: TGTGCCAGTAGTCCCCTCAGGGGTTGGGTCACCGGGGAGCTGTTTTTT.

This clonotype was observed a few times. This sequence joins TRBV27 and TRBJ2-7; 11 bases are a match to TRBD2. Germline-derived CDR1 and CDR2 are MNHEY and SMNVEV (reference sequence). The CDR3 is made up of 16 amino acids. Unmatched junction bases numbered 4, after V lost 0 bases and J lost 3 bases. The CDR3 sequence: CASSLSGTSGLYEQYF. CDR3 nucleotide sequence: TGTGCCAGCAGTTTATCAGGGACTAGCGGCCTCTACGAGCAGTACTTC.

The chain carries TRBV18 and TRBJ2-5; 13 bases align to TRBD2. This CDR3 is 17 amino acids long. Germline V gene lookup returns CDR1 KGHSH and CDR2 LQKENI. The trim removed 3 bases at V and 1 base at J, leaving 5 bases unmatched. This chain's CDR3 is CASSPTSGRIFQETQYF. The CDR3 bases are TGTGCCAGCTCACCGACTAGCGGGAGGATTTTCCAAGAGACCCAGTACTTC.

The chain combines TRBV7-2 with TRBJ2-3; no definite D call. This CDR3 comprises 16 residues. V was cut by 5 bases and J by 0 bases, with 15 bases left in between. In germline, CDR1 is SGHTA, CDR2 FQGNSA. CDR3 loop: CASSQISATSTDTQYF. DNA for the CDR3: TGTGCCAGCAGCCAAATCTCGGCAACTAGCACAGATACGCAGTATTTT.

This clonotype came up a few times. J is TRBJ1-1 and V is TRBV6-2 or TRBV6-3, with unresolved D. CDR3 length equals 13 residues. Germline V gene sequence: CDR1 MNHEY, CDR2 SVGEGT. Trimming removed 5 bases from V and 1 base from J, with 8 bases in between. CDR3: CASSRRWNTEAFF. CDR3 DNA sequence: TGTGCCAGCAGTCGGCGTTGGAACACTGAAGCTTTCTTT.

The chain couples TRBV12-3 or TRBV12-4 to TRBJ2-6; a weak D match, TRBD2 (5 bases). The CDR3 runs 16 residues. Trimming shortened V by 6 bases and J by 1 base, and 13 bases separated the two germline ends. In DNA form, the CDR3 reads TGTGCCAGCAGCAATACTGGAGGTTCTGGGGCCAACGTCCTGACTTTC. Its protein product is CASSNTGGSGANVLTF.

There are a few counts of this clonotype. The chain uses TRBV6-2 or TRBV6-3 and TRBJ2-3; D possibly corresponds to TRBD2 (6 bases). Looked up from germline, CDR1 is MNHEY and CDR2 is SVGEGT. This CDR3 comprises 11 residues. V lost 5 bases, J lost 9 bases, and 9 bases lay in between. The CDR3 reads CASSTSNTQYF. CDR3 nucleotides: TGTGCCAGCAGTACTAGCAACACGCAGTATTTT.

This clonotype was observed a handful of times. This chain uses TRBV10-3 with TRBJ2-3; 12 nucleotides line up with TRBD2. CDR1 is ENHRY, CDR2 SYGVKD, per germline. V gave up 4 bases and J gave up 5 bases; unmatched junction bases: 16. The CDR3 is 19 residues long. The CDR3 nucleotides read TGTGCCATCAGTGCCAAGACTAGCGGGAGTGTTGGCCGCAGAGATACGCAGTATTTT. It translates to CAISAKTSGSVGRRDTQYF.

The chain is built from TRBV9 and TRBJ2-7, with D perhaps assigned TRBD1 or TRBD2 (5 bases each). CDR1 is SGDLS and CDR2 is YYNGEE in the germline V gene. V was cut by 4 bases and J by 5 bases, with 16 bases left in between. The CDR3 is made up of 14 amino acids. The CDR3 DNA follows: TGTGCCAGCAGCCCCGCGTCCGGGGACCACGAGCAGTACTTC. Encoded protein: CASSPASGDHEQYF. The variable domain in full, completed from reference TRBV9 and TRBJ2-7, reads DSGVTQTPKHLITATGQRVTLRCSPRSGDLSVYWYQQSLDQGLQFLIQYYNGEERAKGNILERFSAQQFPDLHSELNLSSLELGDSALYFCASSPASGDHEQYFGPGTRLTVT.

This clonotype has only a few counts. The rearrangement links TRBV11-3 to TRBJ2-1; possibly TRBD2 for D (6 bases). V gave up 2 bases and J gave up 0 bases, with 11 bases separating them. The CDR3 sequence is 16 residues long. CDR1 SGHNT and CDR2 YENEEA come from the germline V gene. The CDR3 reads CASSLTAGSSYNEQFF. DNA of the CDR3: TGTGCCAGCAGCTTAACTGCGGGAAGCTCCTACAATGAGCAGTTCTTC.

CDR3 loop: CASSTGQGGDQPQHF. In DNA form, the CDR3 reads TGTGCCAGCTCAACAGGACAGGGAGGGGACCAGCCCCAGCATTTT. The gene calls are TRBV18 and TRBJ1-5, with TRBD1 matching over 8 bases. Trimming removed 5 bases from V and 7 bases from J; junction bases left unmatched: 10. CDR1 KGHSH and CDR2 LQKENI come from the germline V gene. This CDR3 has 15 amino acids.

This clonotype was counted ten times or more. This rearrangement joins TRBV7-2 to TRBJ2-2, with D hard to call. Trimming left V 5 bases short and J 1 base short, with 8 bases between. The germline V gene has CDR1 SGHTA and CDR2 FQGNSA. The CDR3 extends over 14 amino acids. The CDR3 DNA reads TGTGCCAGCAGCCCGCAGGTGAACACCGGGGAGCTGTTTTTT. Translating it yields CASSPQVNTGELFF.

V usage is TRBV4-3 and J usage is TRBJ2-2, with D maybe TRBD1 (6 bases). CDR1 is LGHNA and CDR2 is YSLEER in the germline V gene. The CDR3 length is 16 residues. Trimming removed 3 bases from V and 5 bases from J, with 16 bases in between. The CDR3 sequence: CASSQRTVGRTGELFF. For the CDR3, the DNA is TGCGCCAGCAGCCAGCGGACAGTAGGTCGAACCGGGGAGCTGTTTTTT.

This chain joins TRBV27 and TRBJ1-1, with 7 bases identical to TRBD1. This CDR3 is 15 amino acids long. CDR1 and CDR2 (germline): MNHEY, SMNVEV (reference sequence). After removal of 5 bases from V and 0 bases from J, the junction contained 6 bases not matched to a gene. The chain's CDR3 is CASSMRQGVNTEAFF. The CDR3 DNA reads TGTGCCAGCAGTATGCGACAGGGCGTGAACACTGAAGCTTTCTTT.

This clonotype came up a few times. The chain employs TRBV7-9 and TRBJ1-4, with 7 bases lining up with TRBD1. Germline CDR1 is SEHNR and CDR2 is FQNEAQ (reference sequence). V shed 5 bases, J shed 6 bases, and the junction held 9 bases outside the gene matches. This CDR3 contains 15 residues. The CDR3 nucleotides are TGTGCCAGCAGCACCCGACAGGGACCAGATGAAAAACTGTTTTTT. It is translated as CASSTRQGPDEKLFF.